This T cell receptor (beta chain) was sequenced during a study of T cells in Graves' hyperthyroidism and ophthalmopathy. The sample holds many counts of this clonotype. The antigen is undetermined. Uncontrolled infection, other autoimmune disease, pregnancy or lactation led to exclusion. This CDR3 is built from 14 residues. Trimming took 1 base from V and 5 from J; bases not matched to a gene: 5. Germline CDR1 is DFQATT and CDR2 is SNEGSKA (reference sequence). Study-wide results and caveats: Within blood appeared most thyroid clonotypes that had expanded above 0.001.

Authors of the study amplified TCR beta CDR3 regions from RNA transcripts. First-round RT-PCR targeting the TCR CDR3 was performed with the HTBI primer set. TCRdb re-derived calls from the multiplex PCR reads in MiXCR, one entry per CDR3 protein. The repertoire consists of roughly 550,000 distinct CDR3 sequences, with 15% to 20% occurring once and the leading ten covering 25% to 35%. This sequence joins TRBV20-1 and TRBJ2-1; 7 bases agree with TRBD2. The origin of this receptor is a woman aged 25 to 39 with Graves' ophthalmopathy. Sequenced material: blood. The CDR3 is CSARGFAGDNEQFF. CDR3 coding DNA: TGCAGTGCTAGAGGGTTTGCGGGAGACAATGAGCAGTTCTTC.